Below are 24 T cell receptor beta chains sequenced from a single sample in a study of T cells after somatic rescue of genetic block. TCRdb's copy holds only in-frame clones and misses some; the assay was immunoSEQ multiplex PCR. The sample contains fewer than 150,000 clones, 90% to 95% of which appear only once. Sample: peripheral blood mononuclear cells (PBMCs). Receptors originate from a woman aged 18-35 years.

The chain links TRBV5-1 to TRBJ1-6; D may be TRBD1 (5 bases). Trimming pared 0 bases from V and 10 bases from J, leaving 14 bases between. The CDR3 sequence is 15 residues long. Germline values: CDR1 SGHRS, CDR2 YFSETQ. Here the CDR3 DNA reads TGCGCCAGCAGCTTGGGGGGCAGGGATAGATCACCCCTCCACTTT. Translating it yields CASSLGGRDRSPLHF. The whole variable domain, filled in from reference TRBV5-1 and TRBJ1-6, reads KAGVTQTPRYLIKTRGQQVTLSCSPISGHRSVSWYQQTPGQGLQFLFEYFSETQRNKGNFPGRFSGRQFSNSRSEMNVSTLELGDSALYLCASSLGGRDRSPLHFGNGTRLTVT.

The chain joins TRBV4-1 to TRBJ1-1; the D gene is possibly TRBD1 (5 bases). Per the germline V gene, CDR1 is MGHRA and CDR2 is YSYEKL. Deletions cut 0 bases from V and 1 base from J, with 9 bases between. The CDR3 is made up of 15 amino acids. The CDR3 nucleotides read TGCGCCAGCAGCCAAGAAGGGGCAGCGAACACTGAAGCTTTCTTT. The encoded protein is CASSQEGAANTEAFF.

This clone was recorded once. Other DNA sequences in the sample encode the same CDR3. The chain carries TRBV7-2 and TRBJ1-5; D remains ambiguous. V was trimmed by 4 bases and J by 3 bases, leaving 7 bases between them. Germline V gene lookup returns CDR1 SGHTA and CDR2 FQGNSA. The CDR3 runs to 13 residues. CDR3 protein: CASSSRTNQPQHF. Here the CDR3 DNA reads TGTGCCAGCAGCTCCCGTACCAATCAGCCCCAGCATTTT.

The chain uses TRBV5-1 and TRBJ1-4; D gene uncertain. CDR3 size: 14 residues. The V gene's germline CDR1 is SGHRS and CDR2 YFSETQ. The V end lost 4 bases, the J end lost 3 bases, and 10 bases lay between the germline ends. The chain's CDR3 is CASSETAPNEKLFF. CDR3 coding DNA: TGCGCCAGCAGCGAAACAGCTCCTAATGAAAAACTGTTTTTT.

The chain is built from TRBV6-6 and TRBJ1-2; 9 nucleotides match TRBD1. CDR1 and CDR2 (germline): MNHNY, SVGAGI (reference sequence). With 2 bases clipped from V and 7 bases from J, the junction kept 5 bases outside the gene matches. The CDR3 has 14 residues. CDR3 sequence (DNA): TGTGCCAGCAGTTACGGGACAGGGAGGCCTGGCTACACCTTC. Translation: CASSYGTGRPGYTF.

J is TRBJ2-1 and V is TRBV29-1; D unclear. The germline V gene encodes CDR1 SQVTM and CDR2 ANQGSEA. V was trimmed by 2 bases and J by 7 bases, leaving 0 bases between them. This CDR3 contains 9 residues. In DNA form, the CDR3 reads TGCAGCGTTGAAAATGAGCAGTTCTTC. Its protein is CSVENEQFF.

This clone appeared a single time. The chain has TRBV7-9 and TRBJ2-5; either TRBD1 or TRBD2 may fit D (5 bases each). This CDR3 comprises 15 residues. Trimming took off 2 bases at V and 1 base at J, with 11 bases between the two ends. Looked up from germline, CDR1 is SEHNR and CDR2 is FQNEAQ (reference sequence). The CDR3 sequence: CASSLSSGLQETQYF. DNA of the CDR3: TGTGCCAGCAGCTTATCCTCGGGGCTCCAAGAGACCCAGTACTTC. The whole variable domain, filled in from reference TRBV7-9 and TRBJ2-5, reads DTGVSQNPRHKITKRGQNVTFRCDPISEHNRLYWYRQTLGQGPEFLTYFQNEAQLEKSRLLSDRFSAERPKGSFSTLEIQRTEQGDSAMYLCASSLSSGLQETQYFGPGTRLLVL.

This clone appeared a single time. V gene TRBV18 combines with J gene TRBJ2-2; no definite D call. The CDR3 extends over 13 amino acids. Germline-derived CDR1 and CDR2 are KGHSH and LQKENI. The V and J ends lost 2 bases and 5 bases respectively, with 6 bases between them. For the CDR3, the DNA is TGTGCCAGCTCACCAGATCCTACCGGGGAGCTGTTTTTT. It translates to CASSPDPTGELFF.

This rearrangement joins TRBV19 to TRBJ1-5; tentative D call: TRBD1 (6 bases). The CDR3 has 16 residues. V was clipped by 5 bases and J by 5 bases, with 19 bases between them. Germline V gene data show CDR1 as LNHDA and CDR2 as SQIVND (reference sequence). CDR3 residues: CASSPGGRGTYQPQHF. Here the CDR3 DNA reads TGTGCCAGTAGTCCCGGGGGAAGGGGGACTTATCAGCCCCAGCATTTT.

The chain employs TRBV7-9 and TRBJ2-1; 8 nucleotides agree with TRBD2. Germline loops: CDR1 SEHNR, CDR2 FQNEAQ (reference sequence). The CDR3 extends over 17 amino acids. V gave up 0 bases and J gave up 0 bases; unmatched junction bases: 4. CDR3 in amino acids: CASSLALLAGSYNEQFF. CDR3 bases: TGTGCCAGCAGCTTAGCGCTCCTAGCGGGCTCCTACAATGAGCAGTTCTTC.

The table lists this clone with a few counts. The chain carries TRBV12-5 and TRBJ1-1; D gene unclear. Trimming cost V 3 bases and J 4 bases, with 15 bases left between them. There are 15 residues in the CDR3. Germline V lookup: CDR1 LGHNT, CDR2 FRNRAP. CDR3 coding DNA: TGTGCTAGTGGTTTTAGCGGAGGGTCGGTCACTGAAGCTTTCTTT. Encoded protein: CASGFSGGSVTEAFF. Drawing the rest from reference TRBV12-5 and TRBJ1-1, the complete variable domain is DARVTQTPRHKVTEMGQEVTMRCQPILGHNTVFWYRQTMMQGLELLAYFRNRAPLDDSGMPKDRFSAEMPDATLATLKIQPSEPRDSAVYFCASGFSGGSVTEAFFGQGTRLTVV.

V usage is TRBV6-4 and J usage is TRBJ1-1; TRBD1 is a possible D gene (5 bases). V lost 4 bases and J 1 base, leaving 16 bases between the germline ends. The germline CDR1 and CDR2 sequences are MRHNA and SNTAGT. The CDR3 is made up of 16 amino acids. CDR3 region: CASSASGGLWNTEAFF. The CDR3 coding sequence is TGTGCCAGCAGTGCTTCGGGGGGTCTTTGGAACACTGAAGCTTTCTTT.

V and J are TRBV2 and TRBJ2-5; possible D gene TRBD1, 5 bases. With 3 bases removed from V and 2 bases from J, the gap between germline ends came to 10 bases. This CDR3 contains 14 residues. Looked up from germline, CDR1 is SNHLY and CDR2 is FYNNEI. CDR3 loop: CASSDGDSQETQYF. The CDR3 DNA sequence: TGTGCCAGCAGTGATGGAGACAGTCAAGAGACCCAGTACTTC.

V is TRBV27 and J is TRBJ1-5; maybe TRBD1 (6 bases). Deletions cut 5 bases from V and 2 bases from J, with 10 bases between. CDR1 is MNHEY and CDR2 is SMNVEV in the germline V gene (reference sequence). This CDR3 is built from 14 residues. The chain's CDR3 is CASSAHRGNQPQHF. CDR3 nucleotides: TGTGCCAGCAGTGCACACAGGGGCAATCAGCCCCAGCATTTT.

This chain joins TRBV9 and TRBJ1-6, with 7 positions matching TRBD1. The CDR3 totals 16 residues. Germline-derived CDR1 and CDR2 are SGDLS and YYNGEE. V gave up 4 bases and J gave up 0 bases; unmatched junction bases: 4. The CDR3 coding sequence is TGTGCCAGCAGCCCAGGGGGTAGCTCCTATAATTCACCCCTCCACTTT. Its translation: CASSPGGSSYNSPLHF.

The chain recombines TRBV28 with TRBJ1-5; D perhaps matches TRBD1 (5 bases). Germline CDR1 is MDHEN and CDR2 is SYDVKM. CDR3 length: 16 amino acids. V shed 7 bases and J shed 0 bases, with 16 bases lying between them. The CDR3 bases are TGTGCCAGCAAATCGGGGGGGGTTTATAGCAATCAGCCCCAGCATTTT. This encodes CASKSGGVYSNQPQHF. Full variable domain (outside the CDR3, taken from reference TRBV28 and TRBJ1-5): DVKVTQSSRYLVKRTGEKVFLECVQDMDHENMFWYRQDPGLGLRLIYFSYDVKMKEKGDIPEGYSVSREKKERFSLILESASTNQTSMYLCASKSGGVYSNQPQHFGDGTRLSIL.

J is TRBJ2-3 and V is TRBV7-8, with 9 bases matching TRBD2. V was pared by 2 bases and J by 11 bases, with 14 bases of the junction left unmatched. Germline-derived CDR1 and CDR2 are SGHVS and FQNEAQ. The CDR3 is made up of 16 amino acids. CDR3 in amino acids: CASSLMSGGIKGGQYF. In DNA, the CDR3 is TGTGCCAGCAGCTTAATGAGCGGGGGGATTAAGGGCGGGCAGTATTTT.

To note about this clone: The germline gene is not matched at one end of the junction; a read error may be the cause. The J gene is TRBJ1-2, the V gene TRBV7-9; 7 nucleotides line up with TRBD1. Germline-derived CDR1 and CDR2 are SEHNR and FQNEAQ (reference sequence). The CDR3 has 13 residues. The CDR3 loop reads CASRLDRANGYTF. CDR3 in DNA: TGTGCCAGCAGATTAGACAGGGCGAATGGCTACACCTTC.

The count of this clone is one. The rearrangement joins TRBV7-8 to TRBJ1-2, with a possible D match to TRBD1 (6 bases). The CDR3 length is 14 residues. Germline V CDR1 and CDR2: SGHVS, FQNEAQ. Deletions cut 1 base from V and 7 bases from J, with 13 bases between. The CDR3 reads CASSLDAGAAGYTF. The CDR3 bases are TGTGCCAGCAGCTTAGATGCAGGGGCCGCTGGCTACACCTTC.

The CDR3 DNA reads TGCGCCAGCAGCTTGGGACTAGCGGGGACCCTAGCCAAAAACATTCAGTACTTC. Translating gives CASSLGLAGTLAKNIQYF. The chain employs TRBV5-1 and TRBJ2-4; TRBD2 matches 11 bases. The CDR3 runs to 18 residues. Losses at the gene ends were 0 bases for V and 0 bases for J; bases not matched to a gene: 5. Germline CDR1 and CDR2: SGHRS and YFSETQ.

J is TRBJ2-1 and V is TRBV14; D tentatively reads TRBD1 or TRBD2 (6 bases each). From germline, CDR1 is SGHDN and CDR2 FVKESK. The CDR3 sequence is 15 residues long. With 11 bases removed from V and 7 bases from J, the gap between germline ends came to 24 bases. CDR3 residues: CASARRGPTGNEQFF. CDR3 sequence (DNA): TGTGCCTCAGCACGTCGGGGGCCGACGGGGAATGAGCAGTTCTTC.

The genes are TRBV15 and TRBJ2-2; D is ambiguous. The CDR3 spans 12 residues. Germline V gene lookup returns CDR1 LNHNV and CDR2 YYDKDF (reference sequence). The V end lost 4 bases, the J end lost 2 bases, and 2 bases lay between the germline ends. CDR3 bases: TGTGCCACCAGCAAAAACACCGGGGAGCTGTTTTTT. Amino acid sequence: CATSKNTGELFF.

In DNA form, the CDR3 reads TGTGCCAGCAGCTTCCAGGGGGCCGGAGACATTCAGTACTTC. Residues: CASSFQGAGDIQYF. The chain combines TRBV13 with TRBJ2-4; 8 positions agree with TRBD1. Germline CDR1 is PRHDT and CDR2 is FYEKMQ (reference sequence). With 3 bases clipped from V and 8 bases from J, the junction kept 6 bases outside the gene matches. The CDR3 runs to 14 residues.

The V call is TRBV4-3, the J call TRBJ2-3, with 7 bases identical to TRBD1. Germline CDR1 and CDR2: LGHNA and YSLEER. The CDR3 runs to 18 residues. The V gene end was trimmed by 1 base and the J gene end by 4 bases; junction bases not matched to a gene: 14. The chain's CDR3 is CASSQGIQGIGTPDTQYF. CDR3 nucleotides: TGCGCCAGCAGCCAAGGAATACAGGGGATTGGCACCCCAGATACGCAGTATTTT.